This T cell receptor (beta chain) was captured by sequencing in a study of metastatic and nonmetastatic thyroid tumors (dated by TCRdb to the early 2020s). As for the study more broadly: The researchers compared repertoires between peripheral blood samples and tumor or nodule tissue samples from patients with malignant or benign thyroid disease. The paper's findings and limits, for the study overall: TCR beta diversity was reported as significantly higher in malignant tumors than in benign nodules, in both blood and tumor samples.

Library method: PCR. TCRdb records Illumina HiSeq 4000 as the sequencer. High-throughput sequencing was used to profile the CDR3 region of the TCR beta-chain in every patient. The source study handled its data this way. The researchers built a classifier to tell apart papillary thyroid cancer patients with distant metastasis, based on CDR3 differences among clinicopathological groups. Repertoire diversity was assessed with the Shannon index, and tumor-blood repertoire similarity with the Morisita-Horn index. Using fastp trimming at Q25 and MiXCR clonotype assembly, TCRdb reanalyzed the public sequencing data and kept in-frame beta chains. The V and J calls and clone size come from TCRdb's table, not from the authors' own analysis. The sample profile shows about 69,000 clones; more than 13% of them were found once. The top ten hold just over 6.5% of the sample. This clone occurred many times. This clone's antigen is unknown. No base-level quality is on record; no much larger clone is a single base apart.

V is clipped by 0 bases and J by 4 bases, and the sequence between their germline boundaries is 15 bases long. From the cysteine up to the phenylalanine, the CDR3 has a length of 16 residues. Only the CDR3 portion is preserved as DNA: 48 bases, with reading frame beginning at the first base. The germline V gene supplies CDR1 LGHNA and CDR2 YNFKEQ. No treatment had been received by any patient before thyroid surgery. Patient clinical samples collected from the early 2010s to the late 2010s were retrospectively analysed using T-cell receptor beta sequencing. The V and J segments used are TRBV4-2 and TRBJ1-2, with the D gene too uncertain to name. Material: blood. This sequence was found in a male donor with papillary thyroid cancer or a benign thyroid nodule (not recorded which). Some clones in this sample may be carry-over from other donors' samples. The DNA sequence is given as TGTGCCAGCAGCCAAGATGACCGCCAGAGCGTCTATGGCTACACCTTC. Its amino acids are CASSQDDRQSVYGYTF.